A single sample is the source of the 8 T cell receptor beta chains below, sequenced in a study of immune cell composition in non-small cell lung cancer. Normal lung was sampled as far from the tumour as possible, at least 3 cm. Libraries were prepared by immunoSEQ multiplex PCR; TCRdb keeps only in-frame clonotypes and omits some of them. This sample carries 7,200 or so clones, approximately 61% of them seen once, and the ten largest clones take around 10%. Source material: non-adjacent lung tissue. The receptors originated from a human donor with non-small cell lung cancer.

The chain carries TRBV28 and TRBJ2-2; a possible D gene is TRBD2 (7 bases). The V gene's germline CDR1 is MDHEN and CDR2 SYDVKM. V lost 7 bases and J 2 bases, leaving 20 bases between the germline ends. CDR3 length: 17 residues. CDR3 DNA sequence: TGTGCCAGCACCACTGGGAGGGTGGGACATAACACCGGGGAGCTGTTTTTT. This codes for CASTTGRVGHNTGELFF.

The gene calls are TRBV7-3 and TRBJ2-1; 10 bases line up with TRBD2. In germline, CDR1 is SGHTA, CDR2 FQGTGA. V gave up 1 base and J gave up 10 bases; unmatched junction bases: 10. This CDR3 is built from 16 residues. CDR3: CASSLKLAGGLREQFF. The CDR3 DNA is TGTGCCAGCAGCTTAAAGTTAGCGGGAGGTCTTCGAGAGCAGTTCTTC.

The count of this clone is one. V usage is TRBV5-1 and J usage is TRBJ2-2, with a weak D call TRBD1 (6 bases). The CDR3 covers 15 residues. Trimming pared 2 bases from V and 0 bases from J, leaving 8 bases between. Germline CDR1 SGHRS, CDR2 YFSETQ. CDR3 coding DNA: TGCGCCAGCAGCTTTACAGGGACGAACACCGGGGAGCTGTTTTTT. This translates into CASSFTGTNTGELFF.

A few counts support this clone. The chain recombines TRBV11-2 with TRBJ2-5; 9 positions agree with TRBD1. V lost 8 bases, J lost 5 bases, and 0 bases stayed unmatched. CDR1 is SGHAT, CDR2 FQNNGV, per germline. The CDR3 consists of 11 residues. The CDR3 DNA is TGTGCCAGCGGACAGGGGGAGACCCAGTACTTC. This codes for CASGQGETQYF.

By proportion, this clone is hyperexpanded (1% or more). This sequence joins TRBV9 and TRBJ1-4; TRBD1 matches at 7 bases. V lost 0 bases to trimming and J lost 12 bases; unmatched junction nucleotides: 11. Germline CDR1 is SGDLS and CDR2 is YYNGEE. The CDR3 length is 15 residues. CDR3: CASSVGGRDSSELFF. In DNA form, the CDR3 reads TGTGCCAGCAGCGTAGGGGGCCGGGACAGCAGTGAACTGTTTTTT.

This chain's CDR3 is CASYTGDYNSPLHF. The CDR3 coding sequence is TGTGCCAGCTACACAGGGGATTATAATTCACCCCTCCACTTT. The chain recombines TRBV6-5 with TRBJ1-6; TRBD1 aligns across 7 bases. The germline V gene has CDR1 MNHEY and CDR2 SVGAGI. The CDR3 loop spans 14 amino acids. V shed 8 bases, J shed 4 bases, and the junction held 5 bases outside the gene matches.

V gene TRBV6-5 combines with J gene TRBJ1-1; the match to TRBD1 covers 7 bases. Germline V gene sequence: CDR1 MNHEY, CDR2 SVGAGI. The trim removed 5 bases at V and 6 bases at J, leaving 6 bases unmatched. The CDR3 is 13 residues long. The CDR3 here is CASSKPGTAEAFF. Here the CDR3 DNA reads TGTGCCAGCAGTAAACCCGGGACAGCTGAAGCTTTCTTT.

This clone was picked up a small number of times. The CDR3 nucleotides read TGTGCCAGCAGTCCATCGGGGGGGGACTATGGCTACACCTTC. Protein sequence: CASSPSGGDYGYTF. The chain couples TRBV2 to TRBJ1-2; tentatively, D is TRBD1 (5 bases). V gave up 5 bases and J gave up 3 bases, with 13 bases separating them. Germline assignment: CDR1 SNHLY and CDR2 FYNNEI. The CDR3 is made up of 14 amino acids.